These T cell receptor beta chains were read from a single sample in a study of Ad26.COV2.S vaccination and SARS-CoV-2 variants. TCRdb keeps only in-frame clones here, not all; method: immunoSEQ multiplex PCR. The top ten hold around 1.9% of the sample, which has some 340,000 clones, 85% to 90% seen once. Sample: peripheral blood, taken in a trial of Ad26.COV2.S vaccine versus placebo. The receptors come from a person between 18 and 59 years old who received the Ad26.COV2.S COVID-19 vaccine or a placebo. CDR3s include the opening cysteine and the closing phenylalanine or tryptophan. Each record gives: D gene, J gene, CDR3 length, clone size, V gene, CDR3 protein, CDR3 DNA. The D gene is left open where the match is weak. Part of the rows lack a size; the others show once, few, many or a class for expanded clones.

D: NA; J: TRBJ1-1; length: 14; size: few; V: TRBV13; CDR3: CASKPGLHNTEAFF; DNA: TGTGCCAGCAAGCCGGGACTTCATAACACTGAAGCTTTCTTT
D: NA; J: TRBJ1-1; length: 13; size: NA; V: TRBV2; CDR3: CASRQVVGTEAFF; DNA: TGTGCCAGCAGACAAGTAGTTGGCACTGAAGCTTTCTTT
D: NA; J: TRBJ1-1; length: 14; size: NA; V: TRBV4-1; CDR3: CASSQAGVNTEAFF; DNA: TGCGCCAGCAGCCAAGCGGGAGTAAACACTGAAGCTTTCTTT
D: TRBD2; J: TRBJ2-3; length: 17; size: once; V: TRBV19; CDR3: CASSSPGLATSTDTQYF; DNA: TGTGCCAGTAGTTCCCCGGGACTAGCAACGAGCACAGATACGCAGTATTTT
D: TRBD1; J: TRBJ2-1; length: 12; size: NA; V: TRBV2; CDR3: CASKGQGDEQFF; DNA: TGTGCCAGCAAAGGACAGGGAGATGAGCAGTTCTTC
D: NA; J: TRBJ1-2; length: 15; size: NA; V: TRBV3-1/TRBV3-2; CDR3: CASSQDLRWGWGYTF; DNA: TGTGCCAGCAGCCAAGATTTAAGGTGGGGCTGGGGCTACACCTTC
D: NA; J: TRBJ1-5; length: 14; size: NA; V: TRBV2; CDR3: CASTLDSSNQPQHF; DNA: TGTGCCAGCACCCTCGACAGTAGCAATCAGCCCCAGCATTTT
D: TRBD1; J: TRBJ2-2; length: 16; size: NA; V: TRBV9; CDR3: CASSFRRQGNTGELFF; DNA: TGTGCCAGCAGCTTCCGACGACAGGGGAACACCGGGGAGCTGTTTTTT
D: NA; J: TRBJ2-2; length: 15; size: many; V: TRBV5-4; CDR3: CASSLAGVHTGELFF; DNA: TGTGCCAGCAGCTTGGCTGGGGTCCACACCGGGGAGCTGTTTTTT
D: NA; J: TRBJ2-7; length: 18; size: NA; V: TRBV11-2; CDR3: CASSLVVGLPGQTYEQYF; DNA: TGTGCCAGCAGCTTAGTTGTAGGTTTACCGGGACAAACCTACGAGCAGTACTTC
D: NA; J: TRBJ1-4; length: 14; size: NA; V: TRBV18; CDR3: CASSPPISNEKLFF; DNA: TGTGCCAGCTCACCCCCCATCTCTAATGAAAAACTGTTTTTT
D: TRBD1; J: TRBJ2-7; length: 14; size: NA; V: TRBV5-1; CDR3: CASSLGQGSYEQYF; DNA: TGCGCCAGCAGCTTAGGACAGGGTTCCTACGAGCAGTACTTC
D: TRBD2; J: TRBJ2-3; length: 16; size: NA; V: TRBV7-7; CDR3: CASRPLAGGRTDTQYF; DNA: TGTGCCAGCAGACCTCTAGCGGGGGGGCGCACAGATACGCAGTATTTT
D: NA; J: TRBJ2-1; length: 16; size: NA; V: TRBV5-6; CDR3: CASSLAWAPTYNEQFF; DNA: TGTGCCAGCAGCTTGGCCTGGGCCCCGACCTACAATGAGCAGTTCTTC
D: TRBD2; J: TRBJ2-1; length: 15; size: NA; V: TRBV6-1; CDR3: CASSEASGGADEQFF; DNA: TGTGCCAGCAGTGAAGCTAGCGGGGGGGCTGATGAGCAGTTCTTC
D: TRBD1; J: TRBJ1-2; length: 15; size: NA; V: TRBV5-1; CDR3: CASSKGQGAPYGYTF; DNA: TGCGCCAGCAGCAAGGGACAGGGGGCGCCTTATGGCTACACCTTC
D: NA; J: TRBJ2-5; length: 13; size: NA; V: TRBV7-9; CDR3: CASSLSPAETQYF; DNA: TGTGCCAGCAGCTTATCCCCTGCGGAGACCCAGTACTTC
D: NA; J: TRBJ2-6; length: 14; size: NA; V: TRBV6-5; CDR3: CASSSGTGANVLTF; DNA: TGTGCCAGCAGCTCAGGGACTGGGGCCAACGTCCTGACTTTC
D: NA; J: TRBJ1-5; length: 15; size: NA; V: TRBV6-2/TRBV6-3; CDR3: CASSYSRGENQPQHF; DNA: TGTGCCAGCAGTTACTCCAGGGGCGAAAATCAGCCCCAGCATTTT